This entry concerns a single T cell receptor (beta chain). The V segment lost 6 bases and the J segment 0 bases; nucleotides outside the gene matches: 2. The CDR3 extends over 15 amino acids. The germline gives CDR1 MNHEY, CDR2 SMNVEV (reference sequence). This specimen comes from a study of blood T cell repertoires in COVID-19. Study in general: The United States, Italy and Spain supplied acute and convalescent COVID-19 samples.

Measured with immunoSEQ multiplex PCR; TCRdb has only the in-frame clones, and not every one. This table has about 250,000 clones, 70% to 80% appearing once. Sequencing was performed on peripheral blood. This TCR came from a woman older than 75 with acute or convalescent COVID-19. The V call is TRBV27, the J call TRBJ2-1; 10 bases are a match to TRBD1. The DNA of the CDR3 is TGTGCCAGCAGGAGGGACAGGGGCTCCTACAATGAGCAGTTCTTC. This gives the protein CASRRDRGSYNEQFF.